A single sample is the source of the 4 T cell receptor beta chains below, sequenced in a study of CD8+ T cells in alopecia areata. Extracted RNA was reverse transcribed, and the resulting cDNA served as sequencing template. Profiled with immunoSEQ multiplex PCR; TCRdb holds only in-frame clones, not every one. The sample has around 100,000 clones, approximately 52% seen once. Sequenced: CD4+ T cells sorted from blood. The receptors were sampled from a human donor in good health.

This chain links TRBV5-1 with TRBJ2-2, with TRBD2 as a possible D gene (6 bases). CDR3 length: 16 residues. From germline, CDR1 is SGHRS and CDR2 YFSETQ. Trimming stripped 7 bases from V and 3 bases from J, with 19 bases between. CDR3 protein: CASSLLRGGYTGELFF. Written as DNA, the CDR3 is TGCGCCAGCTCTCTCCTCCGGGGAGGATACACCGGGGAGCTGTTTTTT.

The J gene is TRBJ2-7, the V gene TRBV29-1; D possibly corresponds to TRBD1 (5 bases). Germline CDR1 SQVTM, CDR2 ANQGSEA. The germline V and J ends were trimmed by 4 bases and 3 bases, with 10 bases remaining between them. The CDR3 sequence is 12 residues long. The CDR3 sequence is CSVAAGNYEQYF. The CDR3 coding sequence is TGCAGCGTTGCGGCAGGGAACTACGAGCAGTACTTC.

J is TRBJ2-3 and V is TRBV28; 8 bases fit TRBD2. This CDR3 has 16 amino acids. V dropped 6 bases and J dropped 0; count of bases not matched to a gene: 8. Germline V gene sequence: CDR1 MDHEN, CDR2 SYDVKM. The CDR3 DNA reads as TGTGCCAGCAGCGCTCGGGGGGGGCGGAGCACAGATACGCAGTATTTT. It specifies CASSARGGRSTDTQYF.

This clone was observed a single time. V and J are TRBV7-3 and TRBJ1-6; no clear D gene. V was pared by 2 bases and J by 7 bases, with 12 bases between. The CDR3 is 15 amino acids. Germline CDR1 is SGHTA and CDR2 is FQGTGA. The CDR3 sequence: CASSLSGPINSPLHF. The CDR3 DNA follows: TGTGCCAGCAGCTTATCGGGCCCTATCAATTCACCCCTCCACTTT.